This T cell receptor beta chain was documented in a study of T cell repertoires in cytomegalovirus infection. Broader study findings: Cumulative public TCR beta family frequency identified carriers of CMV plus the relevant HLA. HLA-C-restricted CMV clonotypes gave the most frequent clonotype in two of eight donors.

TCRdb passed the reads through MiXCR, listing each CDR3 protein once. The table shows around 900,000 distinct CDR3 sequences, with around 32% occurring only once. This clonotype was counted ten times or more. Its target is not known. V lost 3 bases and J lost 1, with 12 bases in between. This CDR3 contains 15 residues. Germline V CDR1 and CDR2: SGHVS, FQNEAQ. This clonotype was obtained from a human donor in good health (CMV status not recorded). Some clones in this sample may be carry-over from other donors' samples. J is TRBJ1-1 and V is TRBV7-8, with D possibly matching TRBD1 (6 bases). The sample in question was cultured CD8+ T cells from PBMCs, obtained from culture after CMV antigen stimulation. In DNA form, the CDR3 reads TGTGCCAGCAGCTTCTCGGGAGGGGGGAACACTGAAGCTTTCTTT. Translation gives CASSFSGGGNTEAFF.